The next 19 T cell receptor beta chains were all read from a single sample in a study of identifying expanded T cells in peripheral blood (dated by TCRdb to 2018 to 2020). The library was produced with the immunoSEQ multiplex PCR assay. TCRdb took over this immuneACCESS table, retaining in-frame rearrangements with V and J assigned. Such tables are incomplete; in checked studies, under half of the missing clones stem from an unresolved V gene, and the remainder is unexplained. For this sample there are some 91,000 clones; about 91% appear just once. The ten largest clones add up to 3% to 4% of the sample. Input material: blood. The receptors were sampled from a person aged 18-70 years in good health.

The V gene is TRBV28, the J gene TRBJ2-1, with TRBD1 identical over 10 bases. V lost 7 bases, J lost 4 bases, and 4 bases stayed unmatched. Germline CDR1 is MDHEN and CDR2 is SYDVKM. This CDR3 contains 14 residues. The CDR3 nucleotides read TGTGCCAGCAAGGGGGACAGGGGATACAATGAGCAGTTCTTC. Protein product: CASKGDRGYNEQFF.

The chain recombines TRBV5-4 with TRBJ2-7; D unclear. This CDR3 has 13 amino acids. Germline lookup yields CDR1 SGHNT and CDR2 YYREEE (reference sequence). V lost 2 bases, J lost 1 base, and 7 bases lay in between. The CDR3, as DNA: TGTGCCAGCAGCTTAGGTATATCCTACGAGCAGTACTTC. Translated, it gives CASSLGISYEQYF.

This chain joins TRBV27 and TRBJ2-7; 7 bases fit TRBD1. V shed 5 bases, J shed 6 bases, and the junction held 19 bases outside the gene matches. Germline lookup yields CDR1 MNHEY and CDR2 SMNVEV (reference sequence). This CDR3 region has 17 residues. The CDR3 is CASSIYPTGFKESEQYF. DNA of the CDR3: TGTGCCAGCAGTATCTACCCGACAGGGTTTAAAGAAAGCGAGCAGTACTTC.

The chain couples TRBV5-1 to TRBJ2-1; the match to TRBD2 covers 10 bases. This CDR3 has 15 amino acids. Germline assignment: CDR1 SGHRS and CDR2 YFSETQ. The V gene end was trimmed by 4 bases and the J gene end by 7 bases; junction bases not matched to a gene: 8. CDR3 DNA: TGCGCCAGCAGCCCCCTAGCGGGAGATAGAAATGAGCAGTTCTTC. It specifies CASSPLAGDRNEQFF.

This clone has just one count. This chain links TRBV6-5 with TRBJ1-6; 10 bases fit TRBD1. V lost 0 bases and J lost 10; bases outside the gene matches: 6. Germline lookup yields CDR1 MNHEY and CDR2 SVGAGI. The CDR3 contains 16 residues. CDR3 in DNA: TGTGCCAGCAGTTACTCCGGGACAGGGGATTACTCACCCCTCCACTTT. Protein sequence: CASSYSGTGDYSPLHF.

In DNA, the CDR3 is TGTGCCAGCAGCCCTAGCGGGAGCCTGCACAATGAGCAGTTCTTC. It specifies CASSPSGSLHNEQFF. V and J are TRBV7-2 and TRBJ2-1; 10 bases agree with TRBD2. Germline V gene lookup returns CDR1 SGHTA and CDR2 FQGNSA. The CDR3 sequence is 15 residues long. V was pared by 5 bases and J by 5 bases, with 6 bases of the junction left unmatched.

This sequence joins TRBV25-1 and TRBJ2-7, with 7 bases that match TRBD1. V shed 6 bases, J shed 5 bases, and the junction held 10 bases outside the gene matches. The CDR3 is 14 residues long. Germline CDR1 is MGHDK and CDR2 is SYGVNS. CDR3 nucleotide sequence: TGTGCCAGCAGGATGACAGGGCTCGGGGACGAGCAGTACTTC. It specifies CASRMTGLGDEQYF.

This chain joins TRBV4-2 and TRBJ2-1, with TRBD1 matching 8 bases. Germline V gives CDR1 LGHNA, CDR2 YNFKEQ. The J segment lost 5 bases and the V segment lost 5 bases, leaving 8 bases of the junction unmatched. The CDR3 is 15 amino acids. CDR3 sequence: CASSLAGQGHNEQFF. The CDR3 DNA sequence: TGTGCCAGCAGCTTGGCCGGACAGGGACACAATGAGCAGTTCTTC.

This chain connects TRBV5-1 to TRBJ2-7; D possibly corresponds to TRBD1 (6 bases). V lost 0 bases and J lost 0, with 10 bases in between. This CDR3 is 15 amino acids long. Germline CDR1 SGHRS, CDR2 YFSETQ. The CDR3 is CASSLEGHYSYEQYF. The CDR3 DNA reads as TGCGCCAGCAGCTTGGAGGGACACTACTCCTACGAGCAGTACTTC. Together with reference TRBV5-1 and TRBJ2-7, the CDR3 gives the full variable domain: KAGVTQTPRYLIKTRGQQVTLSCSPISGHRSVSWYQQTPGQGLQFLFEYFSETQRNKGNFPGRFSGRQFSNSRSEMNVSTLELGDSALYLCASSLEGHYSYEQYFGPGTRLTVT.

This sequence joins TRBV19 and TRBJ2-1, with D perhaps matching TRBD2 (5 bases). The germline V gene encodes CDR1 LNHDA and CDR2 SQIVND (reference sequence). The CDR3 has 15 amino acids. The V gene lost 2 bases and the J gene lost 0 bases, with 8 bases spanning the gap. CDR3 nucleotides: TGTGCCAGTAGTATACGGGCGGGCTCCTACAATGAGCAGTTCTTC. As protein: CASSIRAGSYNEQFF.

This clone showed up just once. The gene calls are TRBV27 and TRBJ2-1; D may be TRBD1 (5 bases). The CDR3 runs to 11 residues. Deletions cut 5 bases from V and 9 bases from J, with 8 bases between. Germline V gene data show CDR1 as MNHEY and CDR2 as SMNVEV (reference sequence). In DNA, the CDR3 is TGTGCCAGCAGTAAAGGGGTTGAGCAGTTCTTC. Protein sequence: CASSKGVEQFF.

The chain is built from TRBV10-3 and TRBJ1-5; TRBD1 matches at 8 bases. This CDR3 contains 14 residues. The germline V gene has CDR1 ENHRY and CDR2 SYGVKD. Losses at the gene ends were 5 bases for V and 1 base for J; bases not matched to a gene: 1. CDR3 region: CAISPGGSNQPQHF. The CDR3 DNA reads TGTGCCATCAGTCCAGGGGGCAGCAATCAGCCCCAGCATTTT.

The chain joins TRBV25-1 to TRBJ2-5, with D unclear. The CDR3 length is 13 residues. Germline V gene data show CDR1 as MGHDK and CDR2 as SYGVNS. V shed 4 bases and J shed 5 bases, with 11 bases lying between them. In nucleotides, the CDR3 is TGTGCCAGCAGTGGCTCCGGGCGGGAGACCCAGTACTTC. It specifies CASSGSGRETQYF.

The rearrangement joins TRBV5-8 to TRBJ2-2, with TRBD1 identical over 12 bases. CDR3 length equals 17 residues. V shed 4 bases and J 7 bases; nucleotides not matched to a gene: 11. The germline V gene encodes CDR1 SGHTS and CDR2 YDEGEE. The CDR3 reads CASSPSGTGGSNGELFF. CDR3 DNA sequence: TGTGCCAGCAGCCCCTCCGGGACAGGGGGCTCGAACGGGGAGCTGTTTTTT.

The chain joins TRBV5-1 to TRBJ2-3, with D perhaps TRBD1 (5 bases). The CDR3 extends over 13 amino acids. Germline V gene sequence: CDR1 SGHRS, CDR2 YFSETQ. The germline V and J ends were trimmed by 4 bases and 1 base, with 7 bases remaining between them. The CDR3 loop reads CASSPQGTDTQYF. The CDR3 bases are TGCGCCAGCAGCCCACAGGGCACAGATACGCAGTATTTT. Together with reference TRBV5-1 and TRBJ2-3, the CDR3 gives the full variable domain: KAGVTQTPRYLIKTRGQQVTLSCSPISGHRSVSWYQQTPGQGLQFLFEYFSETQRNKGNFPGRFSGRQFSNSRSEMNVSTLELGDSALYLCASSPQGTDTQYFGPGTRLTVL.

The V gene is TRBV19, the J gene TRBJ1-4, with 11 bases that match TRBD1. CDR3 length: 14 residues. With V trimmed by 11 bases and J by 1 base, 3 bases remained unmatched. Germline V lookup: CDR1 LNHDA, CDR2 SQIVND (reference sequence). The chain's CDR3 is CAGGTGGTNEKLFF. The CDR3 DNA follows: TGTGCCGGCGGGACAGGGGGAACTAATGAAAAACTGTTTTTT.

This chain joins TRBV19 and TRBJ1-5; D unresolved. V lost 4 bases and J 6 bases, leaving 13 bases between the germline ends. Germline assignment: CDR1 LNHDA and CDR2 SQIVND (reference sequence). This CDR3 region has 14 residues. The DNA for the CDR3 is TGTGCCAGTAGTAAAACAGTAAGAGGTCAGCCCCAGCATTTT. Amino acids: CASSKTVRGQPQHF.

The genes are TRBV5-1 and TRBJ2-2; D not certain. The CDR3 is 15 residues long. Trimming took off 0 bases at V and 3 bases at J, with 9 bases between the two ends. CDR1 SGHRS and CDR2 YFSETQ come from the germline V gene. The CDR3 here is CASSLESPDTGELFF. The CDR3 DNA reads as TGCGCCAGCAGCTTGGAGTCCCCCGACACCGGGGAGCTGTTTTTT.

V is TRBV6-1 and J is TRBJ2-2; D may be TRBD1 (6 bases). CDR1 MNHNS and CDR2 SASEGT come from the germline V gene. Trimming shortened V by 4 bases and J by 2 bases, and 11 bases separated the two germline ends. The CDR3 totals 15 residues. CDR3 region: CASSAQGTNTGELFF. The CDR3 nucleotides are TGTGCCAGCAGTGCACAGGGTACCAACACCGGGGAGCTGTTTTTT.